This T cell receptor beta chain was captured in a study of cytomegalovirus exposure and HLA in healthy donors. This clone was recorded only once. Researchers ran the PCR with 60 Vbeta and 13 Jbeta primers. Clones were sequenced by immunoSEQ multiplex PCR, and TCRdb holds only the in-frame ones, with some missing. The sample holds more than 140,000 clones, roughly four fifths seen once. Trimming cost V 5 bases and J 5 bases, with 13 bases left between them. In germline, CDR1 is SGHTA, CDR2 FQGNSA. This CDR3 is 14 amino acids long. This receptor was taken from a young man in good health and CMV-seropositive. Source material: PBMCs. The genes are TRBV7-2 and TRBJ2-4; D not resolved. CDR3: CASSGDRSQNIQYF. CDR3 nucleotide sequence: TGTGCCAGCAGCGGAGACCGATCGCAAAACATTCAGTACTTC. The full variable domain, with the rest looked up from reference TRBV7-2 and TRBJ2-4, is GAGVSQSPSNKVTEKGKDVELRCDPISGHTALYWYRQSLGQGLEFLIYFQGNSAPDKSGLPSDRFSAERTGGSVSTLTIQRTQQEDSAVYLCASSGDRSQNIQYFGAGTRLSVL.